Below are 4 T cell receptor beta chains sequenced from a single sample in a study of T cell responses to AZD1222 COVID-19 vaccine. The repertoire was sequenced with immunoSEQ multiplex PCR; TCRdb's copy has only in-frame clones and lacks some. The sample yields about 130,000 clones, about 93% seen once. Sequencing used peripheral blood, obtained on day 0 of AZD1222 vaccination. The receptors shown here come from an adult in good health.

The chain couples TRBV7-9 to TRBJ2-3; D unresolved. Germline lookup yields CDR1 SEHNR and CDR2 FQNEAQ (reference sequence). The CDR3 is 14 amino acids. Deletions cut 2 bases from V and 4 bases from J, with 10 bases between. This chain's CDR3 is CASSLPLSADTQYF. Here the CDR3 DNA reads TGTGCCAGCAGCTTACCCCTGAGCGCAGATACGCAGTATTTT.

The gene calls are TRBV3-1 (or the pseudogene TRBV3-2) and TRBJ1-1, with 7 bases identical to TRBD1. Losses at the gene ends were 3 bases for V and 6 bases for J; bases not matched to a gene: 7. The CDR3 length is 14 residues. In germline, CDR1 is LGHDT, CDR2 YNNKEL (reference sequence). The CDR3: CASSHPGQVAEAFF. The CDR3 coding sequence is TGTGCCAGCAGCCACCCCGGACAGGTAGCTGAAGCTTTCTTT.

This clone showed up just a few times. The CDR3 here is CASRGPLRNTEAFF. The CDR3 region has the DNA TGCGCCAGCCGGGGCCCTTTACGGAACACTGAAGCTTTCTTT. The chain has TRBV4-1 and TRBJ1-1, with D tentatively TRBD1 (5 bases). Germline V gene lookup returns CDR1 MGHRA and CDR2 YSYEKL. V dropped 8 bases and J dropped 1 base, with 14 bases sitting between them. This CDR3 contains 14 residues.

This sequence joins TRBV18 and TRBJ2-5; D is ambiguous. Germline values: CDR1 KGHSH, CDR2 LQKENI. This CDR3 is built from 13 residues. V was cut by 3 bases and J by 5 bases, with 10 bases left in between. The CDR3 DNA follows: TGTGCCAGCTCACCTAGGGAAAGGGAGACCCAGTACTTC. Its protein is CASSPRERETQYF.